These 9 T cell receptor beta chains share one sample of origin, sequenced in a study of cytomegalovirus exposure and HLA in healthy donors. PCR amplification relied on 60 Vbeta primers (plus 13 Jbeta primers). Generated by immunoSEQ multiplex PCR, the TCRdb table keeps only in-frame clones and is missing some. Of about 210,000 clones in the sample, around four fifths are singletons; the top ten hold roughly 10%. The sequencing sample was made of PBMCs. The origin of the receptors is a woman aged 45-65 years in good health and CMV-seropositive.

V usage is TRBV15 and J usage is TRBJ1-6; D not resolved. The CDR3 runs 14 residues. Per germline, CDR1 LNHNV and CDR2 YYDKDF (reference sequence). V was cut by 7 bases and J by 10 bases, with 17 bases left in between. CDR3 sequence: CATKTPGRGSPLHF. The CDR3 DNA reads as TGTGCCACCAAAACTCCTGGGAGAGGCTCACCCCTCCACTTT. Filled out from reference TRBV15 and TRBJ1-6, the complete variable domain reads DAMVIQNPRYQVTQFGKPVTLSCSQTLNHNVMYWYQQKSSQAPKLLFHYYDKDFNNEADTPDNFQSRRPNTSFCFLDIRSPGLGDTAMYLCATKTPGRGSPLHFGNGTRLTVT.

The CDR3 here is CASSATASGYGYTF. The CDR3 bases are TGTGCCAGCAGCGCGACAGCGTCGGGCTATGGCTACACCTTC. This chain connects TRBV5-4 to TRBJ1-2, with D tentatively TRBD1 (5 bases). Trimming removed 4 bases at V and 4 bases at J, with 14 bases between. The CDR3 has 14 amino acids. The germline gives CDR1 SGHNT, CDR2 YYREEE (reference sequence).

The CDR3: CASRGQGFDDEQFF. The CDR3 bases are TGTGCCAGCAGAGGACAGGGCTTTGACGATGAGCAGTTCTTC. The V call is TRBV6-1, the J call TRBJ2-1; TRBD1 aligns across 8 bases. After removal of 6 bases from V and 8 bases from J, the junction contained 9 bases not matched to a gene. CDR3 length equals 14 residues. The germline gives CDR1 MNHNS, CDR2 SASEGT.

The chain is built from TRBV28 and TRBJ1-2; 9 bases are shared with TRBD1. Germline CDR1 reads MDHEN; CDR2 reads SYDVKM. J lost 8 bases, V lost 6 bases, and 16 bases had no gene match. CDR3 size: 16 residues. CDR3 sequence reads: CASSPVGQGRLRGYTF. CDR3 DNA sequence: TGTGCCAGCAGCCCCGTAGGACAGGGGAGATTGCGCGGCTACACCTTC.

V usage is TRBV5-4 and J usage is TRBJ1-1; 7 bases agree with TRBD1. Trimming removed 4 bases from V and 5 bases from J; junction bases left unmatched: 5. Germline CDR1 and CDR2: SGHNT and YYREEE (reference sequence). This CDR3 comprises 13 residues. The CDR3 coding sequence is TGTGCCAGCAGCCCACAGGGGCGGACTGAAGCTTTCTTT. The encoded protein is CASSPQGRTEAFF.

This clone is a singleton in its sample. The chain is built from TRBV5-4 and TRBJ1-1; the D gene is possibly TRBD1 (6 bases). The CDR3 sequence is 15 residues long. Germline lookup yields CDR1 SGHNT and CDR2 YYREEE (reference sequence). Deletions cut 3 bases from V and 1 base from J, with 13 bases between. CDR3: CASSSAPQGNTEAFF. The DNA for the CDR3 is TGTGCCAGCAGCTCGGCTCCACAGGGGAACACTGAAGCTTTCTTT.

The chain has TRBV28 and TRBJ2-2; a possible D gene is TRBD1 (6 bases). V gave up 5 bases and J gave up 5 bases, with 18 bases separating them. Germline V gene data show CDR1 as MDHEN and CDR2 as SYDVKM. This CDR3 contains 16 residues. The CDR3, as DNA: TGTGCCAGCAGTCTTTTTGCTGGGGGCAAAACCGGGGAGCTGTTTTTT. It yields the protein CASSLFAGGKTGELFF.

The gene calls are TRBV25-1 and TRBJ1-2; maybe TRBD1 (6 bases). V was trimmed by 3 bases and J by 8 bases, leaving 22 bases between them. This CDR3 spans 16 amino acids. Per the germline V gene, CDR1 is MGHDK and CDR2 is SYGVNS. The DNA of the CDR3 is TGTGCCAGCAGTGATGACTTGGGAGCAGGGGAGTTAGGCTACACCTTC. Encoded protein: CASSDDLGAGELGYTF.

The chain combines TRBV28 with TRBJ2-2; TRBD1 matches at 7 bases. This CDR3 has 16 residues. V lost 3 bases to trimming and J lost 4 bases; unmatched junction nucleotides: 8. From germline, CDR1 is MDHEN and CDR2 SYDVKM. The CDR3 region is CASSLPDRATTGELFF. The CDR3 DNA reads TGTGCCAGCAGTTTGCCTGACAGGGCTACCACCGGGGAGCTGTTTTTT.